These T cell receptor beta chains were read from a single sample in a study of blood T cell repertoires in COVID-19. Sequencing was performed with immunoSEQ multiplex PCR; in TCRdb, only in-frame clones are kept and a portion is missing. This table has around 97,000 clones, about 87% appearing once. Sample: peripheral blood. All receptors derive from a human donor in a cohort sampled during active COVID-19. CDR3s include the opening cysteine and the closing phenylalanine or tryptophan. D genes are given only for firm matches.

cdr3_aa: CASSKVPASYYGYTF
d_call: .
cdr3_length: 15
j_call: TRBJ1-2
v_call: TRBV21-1

cdr3_aa: CASSLLPGQGTEKLFF
d_call: TRBD1
cdr3_length: 16
j_call: TRBJ1-4
v_call: TRBV5-6

cdr3_aa: CASSAGQRVRETQYF
d_call: .
cdr3_length: 15
j_call: TRBJ2-5
v_call: TRBV7-2

cdr3_aa: CASSVRGTGELFF
d_call: .
cdr3_length: 13
j_call: TRBJ2-2
v_call: TRBV9

cdr3_aa: CASSLSGGVSGVYEQYF
d_call: TRBD2
cdr3_length: 17
j_call: TRBJ2-7
v_call: TRBV27

cdr3_aa: CASFPSLSGRYEQYF
d_call: TRBD2
cdr3_length: 15
j_call: TRBJ2-7
v_call: TRBV6-5

cdr3_aa: CASSQGTGELFF
d_call: .
cdr3_length: 12
j_call: TRBJ2-2
v_call: TRBV19

cdr3_aa: CASRTGGARANVQFF
d_call: TRBD1
cdr3_length: 15
j_call: TRBJ2-1
v_call: TRBV2

cdr3_aa: CASSPGIQGTNEKLFF
d_call: .
cdr3_length: 16
j_call: TRBJ1-4
v_call: TRBV5-8

cdr3_aa: CASSPNTGSVPEKLFF
d_call: .
cdr3_length: 16
j_call: TRBJ1-4
v_call: TRBV19

cdr3_aa: CASRSESYEQYF
d_call: .
cdr3_length: 12
j_call: TRBJ2-7
v_call: TRBV5-1

cdr3_aa: CASSYSSGESSYEQYF
d_call: .
cdr3_length: 16
j_call: TRBJ2-7
v_call: TRBV6-6

cdr3_aa: CTLTKSGNTEAFF
d_call: .
cdr3_length: 13
j_call: TRBJ1-1
v_call: TRBV29-1

cdr3_aa: CASSPPTGANYGYTF
d_call: TRBD1
cdr3_length: 15
j_call: TRBJ1-2
v_call: TRBV18

cdr3_aa: CASSLDSRPGVATGELFF
d_call: .
cdr3_length: 18
j_call: TRBJ2-2
v_call: TRBV11-3

cdr3_aa: CASRRTGVYDNSPLHF
d_call: TRBD1
cdr3_length: 16
j_call: TRBJ1-6
v_call: TRBV27

cdr3_aa: CASSITASSYNEQFF
d_call: .
cdr3_length: 15
j_call: TRBJ2-1
v_call: TRBV19

cdr3_aa: CASGRTGRRSNQPQHF
d_call: TRBD1
cdr3_length: 16
j_call: TRBJ1-5
v_call: TRBV28

cdr3_aa: CASSIDTGYEQYF
d_call: .
cdr3_length: 13
j_call: TRBJ2-7
v_call: TRBV19

cdr3_aa: CASSIGTGGYEQYF
d_call: TRBD1
cdr3_length: 14
j_call: TRBJ2-7
v_call: TRBV19

cdr3_aa: CASSLRQADYGYTF
d_call: .
cdr3_length: 14
j_call: TRBJ1-2
v_call: TRBV5-1

cdr3_aa: CASKAPGGPPGELFF
d_call: TRBD2
cdr3_length: 15
j_call: TRBJ2-2
v_call: TRBV4-2

cdr3_aa: CASRSSIQGMSWF
d_call: TRBD1
cdr3_length: 13
j_call: TRBJ1-2
v_call: TRBV6-5

cdr3_aa: CASSEGQFSVNEQFF
d_call: .
cdr3_length: 15
j_call: TRBJ2-1
v_call: TRBV5-1

cdr3_aa: CASSQAPGLLGNTIYF
d_call: .
cdr3_length: 16
j_call: TRBJ1-3
v_call: TRBV4-1

cdr3_aa: CATSRDLGGGEQFF
d_call: TRBD2
cdr3_length: 14
j_call: TRBJ2-1
v_call: TRBV15

cdr3_aa: CASSQTRDEQYF
d_call: .
cdr3_length: 12
j_call: TRBJ2-7
v_call: TRBV3-1/TRBV3-2

cdr3_aa: CASSLGGSLNEQFF
d_call: TRBD2
cdr3_length: 14
j_call: TRBJ2-1
v_call: TRBV7-3

cdr3_aa: CASTLAGVHVLTF
d_call: TRBD2
cdr3_length: 13
j_call: TRBJ2-6
v_call: TRBV7-2

cdr3_aa: CASSEVAMDYGYTF
d_call: .
cdr3_length: 14
j_call: TRBJ1-2
v_call: TRBV6-1

cdr3_aa: CASSSTGSNQPQHF
d_call: .
cdr3_length: 14
j_call: TRBJ1-5
v_call: TRBV11-2

cdr3_aa: CAGQADSNQPQHF
d_call: TRBD1
cdr3_length: 13
j_call: TRBJ1-5
v_call: TRBV6-5

cdr3_aa: CASSYMAGNTGELFF
d_call: .
cdr3_length: 15
j_call: TRBJ2-2
v_call: TRBV6-5

cdr3_aa: CASSLASGRASNEQFF
d_call: TRBD2
cdr3_length: 16
j_call: TRBJ2-1
v_call: TRBV28

cdr3_aa: CASSPLNTDTQYF
d_call: .
cdr3_length: 13
j_call: TRBJ2-3
v_call: TRBV9

cdr3_aa: CASRGGSKSYEQYF
d_call: TRBD2
cdr3_length: 14
j_call: TRBJ2-7
v_call: TRBV6-5

cdr3_aa: CASSSPAQGPRWHF
d_call: TRBD1
cdr3_length: 14
j_call: TRBJ1-5
v_call: TRBV28

cdr3_aa: CAISEGTRGHNEQFF
d_call: TRBD2
cdr3_length: 15
j_call: TRBJ2-1
v_call: TRBV10-3

cdr3_aa: CATKKLDQETQYF
d_call: .
cdr3_length: 13
j_call: TRBJ2-5
v_call: TRBV19

cdr3_aa: CASSRLTTGWGTDTQYF
d_call: TRBD1
cdr3_length: 17
j_call: TRBJ2-3
v_call: TRBV4-1

cdr3_aa: CASSLGGTTDQPQHF
d_call: .
cdr3_length: 15
j_call: TRBJ1-5
v_call: TRBV7-2

cdr3_aa: CASSSSGGRSYDGYTF
d_call: .
cdr3_length: 16
j_call: TRBJ1-2
v_call: TRBV5-1

cdr3_aa: CASSVSLGTGHTEAFF
d_call: TRBD1
cdr3_length: 16
j_call: TRBJ1-1
v_call: TRBV9

cdr3_aa: CASSEASLDEKLFF
d_call: .
cdr3_length: 14
j_call: TRBJ1-4
v_call: TRBV6-1

cdr3_aa: CASSSSSGSGYEQYF
d_call: TRBD2
cdr3_length: 15
j_call: TRBJ2-7
v_call: TRBV3-1/TRBV3-2

cdr3_aa: CASSPHTDTQYF
d_call: .
cdr3_length: 12
j_call: TRBJ2-3
v_call: TRBV7-9